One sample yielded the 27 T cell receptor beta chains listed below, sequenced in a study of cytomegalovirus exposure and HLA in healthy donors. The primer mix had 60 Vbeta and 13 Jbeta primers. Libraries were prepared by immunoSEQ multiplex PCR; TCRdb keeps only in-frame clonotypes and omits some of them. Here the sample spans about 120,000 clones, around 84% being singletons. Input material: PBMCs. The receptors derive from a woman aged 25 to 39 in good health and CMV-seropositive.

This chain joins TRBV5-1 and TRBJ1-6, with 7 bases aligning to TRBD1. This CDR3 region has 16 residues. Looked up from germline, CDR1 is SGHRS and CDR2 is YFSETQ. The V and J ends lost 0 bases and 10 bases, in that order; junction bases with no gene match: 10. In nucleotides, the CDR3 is TGCGCCAGCAGCTTGGAAGGGGGCTCCCTTCGGTCACCCCTCCACTTT. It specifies CASSLEGGSLRSPLHF.

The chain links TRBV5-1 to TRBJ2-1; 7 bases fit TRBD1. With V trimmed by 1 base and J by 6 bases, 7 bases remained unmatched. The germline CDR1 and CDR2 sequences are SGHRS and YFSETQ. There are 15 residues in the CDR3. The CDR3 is CASSLKGGISNEQFF. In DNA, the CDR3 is TGCGCCAGCAGCTTGAAAGGGGGCATCAGCAATGAGCAGTTCTTC.

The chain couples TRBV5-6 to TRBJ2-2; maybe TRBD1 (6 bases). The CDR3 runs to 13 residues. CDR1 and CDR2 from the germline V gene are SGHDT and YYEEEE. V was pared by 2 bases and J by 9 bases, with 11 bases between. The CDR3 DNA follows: TGTGCCAGCAGCTTTGGGGGCCTCAGGGAGCTGTTTTTT. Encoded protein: CASSFGGLRELFF.

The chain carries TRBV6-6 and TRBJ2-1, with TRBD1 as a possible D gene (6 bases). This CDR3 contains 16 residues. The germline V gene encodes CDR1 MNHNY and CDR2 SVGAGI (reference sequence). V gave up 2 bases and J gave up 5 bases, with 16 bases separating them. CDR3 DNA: TGTGCCAGCAGTTACACAACCGGACAGCGCGACAATGAGCAGTTCTTC. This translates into CASSYTTGQRDNEQFF.

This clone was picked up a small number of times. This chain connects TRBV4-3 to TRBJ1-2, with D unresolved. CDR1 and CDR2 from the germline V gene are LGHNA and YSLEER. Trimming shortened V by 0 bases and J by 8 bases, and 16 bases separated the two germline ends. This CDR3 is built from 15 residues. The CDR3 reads CASSQDQASSGGYTF. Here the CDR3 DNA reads TGCGCCAGCAGCCAAGATCAGGCTTCGTCAGGCGGCTACACCTTC.

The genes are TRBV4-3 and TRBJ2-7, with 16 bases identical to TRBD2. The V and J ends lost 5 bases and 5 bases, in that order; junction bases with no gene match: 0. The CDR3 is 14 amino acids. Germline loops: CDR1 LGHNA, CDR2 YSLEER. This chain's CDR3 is CASSGTSGGDEQYF. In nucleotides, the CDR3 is TGCGCCAGCAGCGGGACTAGCGGGGGGGACGAGCAGTACTTC.

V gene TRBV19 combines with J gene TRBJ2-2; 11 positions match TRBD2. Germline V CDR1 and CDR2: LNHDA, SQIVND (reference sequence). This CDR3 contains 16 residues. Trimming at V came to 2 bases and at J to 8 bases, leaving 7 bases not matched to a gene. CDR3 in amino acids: CASSITSGGQGGELFF. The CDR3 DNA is TGTGCCAGTAGTATAACTAGCGGGGGCCAAGGAGGGGAGCTGTTTTTT.

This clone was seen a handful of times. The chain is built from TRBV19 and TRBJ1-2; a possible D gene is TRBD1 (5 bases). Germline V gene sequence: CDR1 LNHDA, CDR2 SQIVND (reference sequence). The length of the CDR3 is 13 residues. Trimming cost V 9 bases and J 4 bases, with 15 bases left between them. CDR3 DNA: TGTGCCAGCCAGCCTTTCGGGGGCTATGGCTACACCTTC. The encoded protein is CASQPFGGYGYTF.

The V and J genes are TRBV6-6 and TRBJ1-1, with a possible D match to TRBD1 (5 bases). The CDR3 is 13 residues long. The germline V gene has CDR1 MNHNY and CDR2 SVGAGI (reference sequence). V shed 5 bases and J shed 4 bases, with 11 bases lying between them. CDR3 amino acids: CASSKGGGTEAFF. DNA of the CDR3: TGTGCCAGCAGTAAGGGCGGGGGCACTGAAGCTTTCTTT.

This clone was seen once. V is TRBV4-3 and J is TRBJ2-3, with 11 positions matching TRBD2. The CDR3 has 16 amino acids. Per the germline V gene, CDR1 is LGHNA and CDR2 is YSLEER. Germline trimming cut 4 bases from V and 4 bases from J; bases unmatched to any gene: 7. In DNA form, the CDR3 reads TGCGCCAGCAGCCGTATAGCGGGGGGGGGCGCAGATACGCAGTATTTT. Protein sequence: CASSRIAGGGADTQYF.

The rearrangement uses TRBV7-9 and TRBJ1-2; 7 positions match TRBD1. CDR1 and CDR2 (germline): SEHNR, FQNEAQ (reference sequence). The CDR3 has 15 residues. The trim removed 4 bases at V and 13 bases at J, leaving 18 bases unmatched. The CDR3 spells CASSSPRGGDRQGTF. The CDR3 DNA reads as TGTGCCAGCAGCTCCCCCCGAGGAGGAGATCGACAGGGCACCTTC.

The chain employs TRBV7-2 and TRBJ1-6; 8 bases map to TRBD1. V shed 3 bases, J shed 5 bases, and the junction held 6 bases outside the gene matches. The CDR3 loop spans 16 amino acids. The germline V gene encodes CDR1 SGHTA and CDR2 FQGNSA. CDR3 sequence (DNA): TGTGCCAGCAGCTTCCAGACAGGGGCAGATAATTCACCCCTCCACTTT. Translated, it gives CASSFQTGADNSPLHF.

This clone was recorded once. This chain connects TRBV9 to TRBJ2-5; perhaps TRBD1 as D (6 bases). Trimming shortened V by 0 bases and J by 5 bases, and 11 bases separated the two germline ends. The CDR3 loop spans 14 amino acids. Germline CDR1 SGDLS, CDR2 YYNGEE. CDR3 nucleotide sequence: TGTGCCAGCAGCGTAGATTTGAGGGGGGAGACCCAGTACTTC. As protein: CASSVDLRGETQYF.

DNA for the CDR3: TGTGCCAGCAGCCGAACTAGGGGGGGGGCTAACTATGGCTACACCTTC. Protein: CASSRTRGGANYGYTF. This chain joins TRBV7-9 and TRBJ1-2; D may be TRBD1 (6 bases). Per the germline V gene, CDR1 is SEHNR and CDR2 is FQNEAQ (reference sequence). The CDR3 is 16 amino acids. The V end was cut by 5 bases, the J end by 0 bases, with 16 bases between.

In DNA form, the CDR3 reads TGTGCCAGCAGAACAGGGGGCGCGGGAGAAAAACTGTTTTTT. Encoded protein: CASRTGGAGEKLFF. The chain has TRBV6-1 and TRBJ1-4; 9 bases line up with TRBD1. Germline CDR1 and CDR2: MNHNS and SASEGT. V gave up 6 bases and J gave up 8 bases; unmatched junction bases: 7. The length of the CDR3 is 14 residues.

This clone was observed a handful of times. The CDR3 nucleotides read TGTGCCAGCAGCACGAAACAGGGGGCGGCCGGGGAGCTGTTTTTT. This gives the protein CASSTKQGAAGELFF. V usage is TRBV7-6 and J usage is TRBJ2-2, with 9 bases fitting TRBD1. CDR1 SGHVS and CDR2 FNYEAQ come from the germline V gene. Trimming removed 5 bases from V and 6 bases from J; junction bases left unmatched: 7. The CDR3 is 15 amino acids.

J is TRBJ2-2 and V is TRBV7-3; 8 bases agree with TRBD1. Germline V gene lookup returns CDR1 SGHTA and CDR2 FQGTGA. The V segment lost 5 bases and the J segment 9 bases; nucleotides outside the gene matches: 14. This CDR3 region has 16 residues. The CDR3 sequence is CASSLRGQGSFRELFF. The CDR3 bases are TGTGCCAGCAGCCTCCGAGGACAGGGTAGTTTCCGGGAGCTGTTTTTT.

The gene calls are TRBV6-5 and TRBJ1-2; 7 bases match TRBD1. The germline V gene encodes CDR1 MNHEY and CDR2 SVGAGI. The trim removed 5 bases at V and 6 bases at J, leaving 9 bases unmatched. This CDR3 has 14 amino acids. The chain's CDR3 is CASSGHRGHNGYTF. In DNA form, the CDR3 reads TGTGCCAGCAGTGGACACAGGGGTCATAATGGCTACACCTTC.

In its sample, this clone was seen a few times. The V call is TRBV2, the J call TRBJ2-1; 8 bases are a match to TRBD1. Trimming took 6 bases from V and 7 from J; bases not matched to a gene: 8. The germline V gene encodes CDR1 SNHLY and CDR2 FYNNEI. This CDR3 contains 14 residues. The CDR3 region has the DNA TGTGCCAGCAGGGATCCCGGGACAGGTAATGAGCAGTTCTTC. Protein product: CASRDPGTGNEQFF.

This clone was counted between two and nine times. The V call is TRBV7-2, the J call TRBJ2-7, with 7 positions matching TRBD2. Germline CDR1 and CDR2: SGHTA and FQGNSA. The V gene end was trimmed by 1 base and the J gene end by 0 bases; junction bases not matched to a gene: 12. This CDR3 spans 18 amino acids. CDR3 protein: CASSLEAHRPSGSYEQYF. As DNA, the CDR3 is TGTGCCAGCAGCTTAGAAGCGCATAGGCCTAGCGGCTCCTACGAGCAGTACTTC. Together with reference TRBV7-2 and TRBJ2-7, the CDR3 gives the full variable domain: GAGVSQSPSNKVTEKGKDVELRCDPISGHTALYWYRQSLGQGLEFLIYFQGNSAPDKSGLPSDRFSAERTGGSVSTLTIQRTQQEDSAVYLCASSLEAHRPSGSYEQYFGPGTRLTVT.

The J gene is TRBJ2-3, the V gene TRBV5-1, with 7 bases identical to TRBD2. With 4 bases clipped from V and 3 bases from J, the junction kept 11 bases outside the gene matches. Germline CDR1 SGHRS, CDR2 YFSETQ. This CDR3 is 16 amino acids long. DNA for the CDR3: TGCGCCAGCAGCCCAGGACTAGAAGGAGGGACAGATACGCAGTATTTT. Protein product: CASSPGLEGGTDTQYF.

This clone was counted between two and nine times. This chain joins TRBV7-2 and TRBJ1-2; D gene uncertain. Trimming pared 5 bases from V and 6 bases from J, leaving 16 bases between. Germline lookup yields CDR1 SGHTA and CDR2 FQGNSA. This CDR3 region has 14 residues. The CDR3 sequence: CASSLGPGYDGYTF. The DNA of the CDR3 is TGTGCCAGCAGCCTAGGCCCCGGGTATGATGGCTACACCTTC.

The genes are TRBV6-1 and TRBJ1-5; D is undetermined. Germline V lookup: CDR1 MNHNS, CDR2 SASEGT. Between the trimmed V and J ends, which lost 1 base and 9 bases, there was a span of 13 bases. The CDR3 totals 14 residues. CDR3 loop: CASSEVYRPGPQHF. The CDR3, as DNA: TGTGCCAGCAGTGAAGTGTATAGACCAGGGCCCCAGCATTTT.

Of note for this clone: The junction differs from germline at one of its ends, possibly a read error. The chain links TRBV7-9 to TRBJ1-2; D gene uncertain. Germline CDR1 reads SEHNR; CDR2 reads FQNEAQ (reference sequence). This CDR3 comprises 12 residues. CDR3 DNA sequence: TGTTCCAGCAGCTATCGGAGCTATGGCTACACCTTC. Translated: CSSSYRSYGYTF. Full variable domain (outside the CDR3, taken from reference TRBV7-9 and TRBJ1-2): DTGVSQNPRHKITKRGQNVTFRCDPISEHNRLYWYRQTLGQGPEFLTYFQNEAQLEKSRLLSDRFSAERPKGSFSTLEIQRTEQGDSAMYLCSSSYRSYGYTFGSGTRLTVV.

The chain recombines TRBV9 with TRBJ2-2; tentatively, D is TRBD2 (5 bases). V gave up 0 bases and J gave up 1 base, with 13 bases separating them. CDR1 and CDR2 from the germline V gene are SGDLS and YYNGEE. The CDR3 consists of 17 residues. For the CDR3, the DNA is TGTGCCAGCAGCGTAGAAGGCGTAGGGAGGAACACCGGGGAGCTGTTTTTT. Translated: CASSVEGVGRNTGELFF.

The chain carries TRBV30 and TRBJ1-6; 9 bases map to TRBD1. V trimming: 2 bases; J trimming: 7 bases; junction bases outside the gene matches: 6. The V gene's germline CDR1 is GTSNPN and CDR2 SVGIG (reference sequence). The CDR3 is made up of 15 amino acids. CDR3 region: CAWSSRTGANSPLHF. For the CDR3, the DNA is TGTGCCTGGAGTTCAAGGACAGGGGCGAATTCACCCCTCCACTTT.

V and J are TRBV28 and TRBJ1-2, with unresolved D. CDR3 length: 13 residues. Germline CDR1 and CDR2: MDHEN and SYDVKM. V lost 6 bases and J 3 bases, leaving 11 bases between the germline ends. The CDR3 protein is CASSPPGDYGYTF. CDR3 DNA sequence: TGTGCCAGCAGCCCCCCGGGAGACTATGGCTACACCTTC.